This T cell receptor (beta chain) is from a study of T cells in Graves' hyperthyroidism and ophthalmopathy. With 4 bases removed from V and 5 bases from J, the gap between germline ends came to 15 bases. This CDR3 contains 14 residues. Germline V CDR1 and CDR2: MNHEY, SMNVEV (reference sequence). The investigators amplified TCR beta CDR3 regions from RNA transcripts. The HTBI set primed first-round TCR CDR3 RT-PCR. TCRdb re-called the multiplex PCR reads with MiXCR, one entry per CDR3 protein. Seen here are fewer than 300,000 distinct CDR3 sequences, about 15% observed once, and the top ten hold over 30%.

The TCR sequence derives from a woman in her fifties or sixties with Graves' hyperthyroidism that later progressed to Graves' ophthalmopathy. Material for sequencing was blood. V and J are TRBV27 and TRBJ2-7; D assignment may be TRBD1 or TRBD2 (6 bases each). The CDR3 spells CASSSWGAVNEQYF. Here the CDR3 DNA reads TGTGCCAGCAGTTCTTGGGGGGCAGTAAACGAGCAGTACTTC.